A single sample is the source of the 18 T cell receptor beta chains below, sequenced in a study of T cell responses to AZD1222 COVID-19 vaccine. The protocol was immunoSEQ multiplex PCR, while the TCRdb copy is restricted to in-frame clones and leaves out a portion. The sample consists of more than 85,000 clones, around 87% of them appearing once. The sequencing used peripheral blood, collected on day 0 of AZD1222 vaccination. These receptors all come from an adult in good health.

V and J are TRBV5-1 and TRBJ2-3; 10 positions agree with TRBD2. V was pared by 0 bases and J by 2 bases, with 6 bases of the junction left unmatched. The length of the CDR3 is 17 residues. From germline, CDR1 is SGHRS and CDR2 YFSETQ. CDR3: CASSLVTSGEPTDTQYF. CDR3 DNA sequence: TGCGCCAGCAGCTTGGTAACTAGCGGGGAGCCCACAGATACGCAGTATTTT.

This clone was observed once. The V gene is TRBV3-1 (or the pseudogene TRBV3-2), the J gene TRBJ1-2; D perhaps matches TRBD1 (5 bases). This CDR3 comprises 13 residues. The germline V and J ends were trimmed by 7 bases and 8 bases, with 17 bases remaining between them. From germline, CDR1 is LGHDT and CDR2 YNNKEL (reference sequence). The CDR3 loop is CASTDEGRGGYTF. DNA of the CDR3: TGTGCCAGCACCGATGAAGGAAGGGGAGGCTACACCTTC.

V is TRBV29-1 and J is TRBJ2-1; 8 nucleotides align to TRBD1. The trim removed 6 bases at V and 4 bases at J, leaving 5 bases unmatched. The CDR3 spans 13 residues. In germline, CDR1 is SQVTM, CDR2 ANQGSEA. The CDR3 protein is CSVRGQGYNEQFF. The CDR3 bases are TGCAGCGTGAGAGGACAGGGTTACAATGAGCAGTTCTTC.

CDR3: CATSGGRTEAFF. In nucleotides, the CDR3 is TGTGCCACCTCGGGGGGAAGGACTGAAGCTTTCTTT. The chain recombines TRBV14 with TRBJ1-1; D possibly corresponds to TRBD1 (5 bases). Trimming left V 10 bases short and J 5 bases short, with 14 bases between. This CDR3 spans 12 amino acids. Germline V gene lookup returns CDR1 SGHDN and CDR2 FVKESK.

This clone has just a few counts. The rearrangement uses TRBV14 and TRBJ2-4; 7 bases are a match to TRBD2. Trimming took 1 base from V and 0 from J; bases not matched to a gene: 3. Looked up from germline, CDR1 is SGHDN and CDR2 is FVKESK. This CDR3 is built from 16 residues. The CDR3 spells CASSQAGGLAKNIQYF. The DNA of the CDR3 is TGTGCCAGCAGCCAAGCGGGGGGACTAGCCAAAAACATTCAGTACTTC.

The chain recombines TRBV28 with TRBJ1-4, with unresolved D. Germline CDR1 is MDHEN and CDR2 is SYDVKM. This CDR3 has 12 amino acids. V lost 8 bases and J 7 bases, leaving 11 bases between the germline ends. The CDR3 region is CASRRTPEKLFF. The DNA of the CDR3 is TGTGCCAGCCGAAGGACTCCTGAAAAACTGTTTTTT.

CDR3 residues: CASSLVGQGSLNTEAFF. The CDR3 DNA sequence: TGTGCCAGCAGCTTAGTGGGACAGGGGTCTCTGAACACTGAAGCTTTCTTT. The chain has TRBV7-8 and TRBJ1-1; 10 bases align to TRBD1. Germline lookup yields CDR1 SGHVS and CDR2 FQNEAQ. CDR3 size: 17 residues. Trimming removed 1 base from V and 0 bases from J; junction bases left unmatched: 5.

J is TRBJ2-3 and V is TRBV6-2 or TRBV6-3, with TRBD1 identical over 8 bases. Losses at the gene ends were 2 bases for V and 4 bases for J; bases not matched to a gene: 8. CDR1 is MNHEY and CDR2 is SVGEGT in the germline V gene. The CDR3 is made up of 16 amino acids. The CDR3 DNA reads as TGTGCCAGCAGTTACACTCCAGGGGGCAATGCAGATACGCAGTATTTT. Its translation: CASSYTPGGNADTQYF.

The V call is TRBV19, the J call TRBJ1-1, with a possible D match to TRBD1 (5 bases). The CDR3 totals 13 residues. Germline assignment: CDR1 LNHDA and CDR2 SQIVND (reference sequence). With 4 bases removed from V and 4 bases from J, the gap between germline ends came to 10 bases. The CDR3 loop reads CASSTTQGTEAFF. CDR3 nucleotides: TGTGCCAGTAGTACGACTCAGGGCACTGAAGCTTTCTTT.

This clone was observed a few times. The V call is TRBV15, the J call TRBJ2-7, with 12 bases fitting TRBD2. CDR1 LNHNV and CDR2 YYDKDF come from the germline V gene (reference sequence). V lost 6 bases to trimming and J lost 2 bases; unmatched junction nucleotides: 8. This CDR3 is built from 16 residues. The DNA of the CDR3 is TGTGCCACCAGTAAGACTAGCGGGGGTACTACCTACGAGCAGTACTTC. Its protein is CATSKTSGGTTYEQYF.

CDR3 region: CASTPRGSTEAFF. The CDR3 nucleotides are TGTGCCAGCACCCCGCGGGGGAGTACTGAAGCTTTCTTT. The rearrangement links TRBV6-6 to TRBJ1-1; tentative D call: TRBD1 (5 bases). Deletions cut 7 bases from V and 5 bases from J, with 14 bases between. CDR1 and CDR2 (germline): MNHNY, SVGAGI (reference sequence). The CDR3 sequence is 13 residues long.

This rearrangement joins TRBV7-2 to TRBJ1-3; possible D gene TRBD1, 6 bases. Germline values: CDR1 SGHTA, CDR2 FQGNSA. The CDR3 sequence is 15 residues long. The ends were cut back, 5 bases at V and 0 bases at J, with 11 bases in the middle. This CDR3 is CASSVQGSSGNTIYF. The CDR3 DNA sequence: TGTGCCAGCAGCGTACAGGGAAGCTCTGGAAACACCATATATTTT.

The rearrangement uses TRBV18 and TRBJ1-2; D gene uncertain. Between the trimmed V and J ends, which lost 0 bases and 0 bases, there was a span of 14 bases. The CDR3 is made up of 17 amino acids. Germline V gives CDR1 KGHSH, CDR2 LQKENI. The CDR3 region is CASSPPAGTPANYGYTF. CDR3 DNA sequence: TGTGCCAGCTCACCACCGGCCGGAACCCCAGCTAACTATGGCTACACCTTC.

In the case of this clone: The same CDR3 arises from other DNA sequences in this sample as well. The J gene is TRBJ1-4, the V gene TRBV28; 8 bases match TRBD1. The germline V gene encodes CDR1 MDHEN and CDR2 SYDVKM. The CDR3 loop spans 14 amino acids. J was trimmed by 8 bases and V by 3 bases; bases with no gene match: 5. CDR3 protein: CASSFRQGREKLFF. CDR3 in DNA: TGTGCCAGCAGTTTTAGACAGGGGAGAGAAAAACTGTTTTTT.

The chain joins TRBV4-2 to TRBJ2-5; D is perhaps TRBD1 (7 bases). CDR3 length: 15 residues. V was trimmed by 4 bases and J by 7 bases, leaving 19 bases between them. Germline assignment: CDR1 LGHNA and CDR2 YNFKEQ. The CDR3, as DNA: TGTGCCAGCAGCCGACAGGGTGGGGAGGAGGGGACCCAGTACTTC. Its translation: CASSRQGGEEGTQYF.

The table lists this clone with a count of one. The chain is built from TRBV19 and TRBJ1-5, with D maybe TRBD1 (5 bases). Deletions cut 4 bases from V and 4 bases from J, with 20 bases between. The CDR3 covers 17 residues. Germline CDR1 and CDR2: LNHDA and SQIVND (reference sequence). The CDR3 DNA follows: TGTGCCAGTAGTAAAAGAAGCCAAGGGACCGAAAATCAGCCCCAGCATTTT. This codes for CASSKRSQGTENQPQHF.

CDR3 in amino acids: CAWTTGHSYTF. The CDR3 region has the DNA TGTGCCTGGACGACAGGGCACAGCTACACCTTC. The V call is TRBV30, the J call TRBJ1-2; 7 nucleotides align to TRBD1. The CDR3 totals 11 residues. V lost 4 bases, J lost 9 bases, and 5 bases stayed unmatched. Per germline, CDR1 GTSNPN and CDR2 SVGIG (reference sequence). The full variable domain, completed using reference TRBV30 and TRBJ1-2, is SQTIHQWPATLVQPVGSPLSLECTVEGTSNPNLYWYRQAAGRGLQLLFYSVGIGQISSEVPQNLSASRPQDRQFILSSKKLLLSDSGFYLCAWTTGHSYTFGSGTRLTVV.

V is TRBV3-1 (or the pseudogene TRBV3-2) and J is TRBJ2-7; TRBD1 or TRBD2 may be the D gene (5 bases each). The germline V and J ends were trimmed by 0 bases and 2 bases, with 11 bases remaining between them. CDR1 is LGHDT and CDR2 is YNNKEL in the germline V gene (reference sequence). The CDR3 runs to 15 residues. The CDR3 is CASSQEPGPPYEQYF. The DNA of the CDR3 is TGTGCCAGCAGCCAAGAGCCGGGACCCCCCTACGAGCAGTACTTC.